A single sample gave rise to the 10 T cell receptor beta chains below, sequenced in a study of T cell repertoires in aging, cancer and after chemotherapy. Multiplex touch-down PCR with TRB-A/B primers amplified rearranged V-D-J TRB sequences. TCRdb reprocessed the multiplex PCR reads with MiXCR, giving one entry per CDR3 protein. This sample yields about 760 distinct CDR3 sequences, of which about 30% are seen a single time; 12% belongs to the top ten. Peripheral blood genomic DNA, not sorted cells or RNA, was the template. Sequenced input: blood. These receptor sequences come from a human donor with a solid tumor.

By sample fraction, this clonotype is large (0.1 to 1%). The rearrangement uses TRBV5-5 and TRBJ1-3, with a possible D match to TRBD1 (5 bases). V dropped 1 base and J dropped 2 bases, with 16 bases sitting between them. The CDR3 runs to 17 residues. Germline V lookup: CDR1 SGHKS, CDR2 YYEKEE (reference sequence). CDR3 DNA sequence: TGTGCCAGCAGCTTGAGAGATTATCTAGGGGCTGGAAACACCATATATTTT. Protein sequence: CASSLRDYLGAGNTIYF.

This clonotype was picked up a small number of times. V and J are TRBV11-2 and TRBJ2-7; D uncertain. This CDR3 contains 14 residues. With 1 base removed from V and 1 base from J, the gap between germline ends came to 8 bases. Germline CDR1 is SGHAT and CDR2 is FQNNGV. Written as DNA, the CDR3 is TGTGCCAGCAGCTTAGTTCCGGCTTCCTACGAGCAGTACTTC. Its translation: CASSLVPASYEQYF.

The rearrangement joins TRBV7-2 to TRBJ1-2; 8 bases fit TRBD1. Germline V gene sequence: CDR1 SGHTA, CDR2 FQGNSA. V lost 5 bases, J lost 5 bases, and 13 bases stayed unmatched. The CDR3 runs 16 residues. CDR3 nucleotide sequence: TGTGCCAGCAGCACCCAGATGCAGGGGGCGGGATATGGCTACACCTTC. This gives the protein CASSTQMQGAGYGYTF.

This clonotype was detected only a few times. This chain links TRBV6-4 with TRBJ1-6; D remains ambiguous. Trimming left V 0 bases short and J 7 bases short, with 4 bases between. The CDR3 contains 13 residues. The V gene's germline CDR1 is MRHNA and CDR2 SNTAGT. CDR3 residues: CASSDSENSPLHF. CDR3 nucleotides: TGTGCCAGCAGTGACTCTGAAAATTCACCCCTCCACTTT.

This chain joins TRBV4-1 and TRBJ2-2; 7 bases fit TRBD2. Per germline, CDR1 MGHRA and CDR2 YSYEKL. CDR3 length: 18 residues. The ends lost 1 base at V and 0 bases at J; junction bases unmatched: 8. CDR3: CASSQGWVAGSNTGELFF. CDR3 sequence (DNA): TGCGCCAGCAGCCAAGGGTGGGTAGCGGGCTCGAACACCGGGGAGCTGTTTTTT.

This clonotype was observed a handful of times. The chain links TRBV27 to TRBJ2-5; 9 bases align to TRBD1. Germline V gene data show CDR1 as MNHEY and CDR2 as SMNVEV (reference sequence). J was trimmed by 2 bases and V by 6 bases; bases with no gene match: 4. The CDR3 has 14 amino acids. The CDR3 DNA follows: TGTGCCAGCAGCGGACAGGGGTTGCAAGAGACCCAGTACTTC. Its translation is CASSGQGLQETQYF.

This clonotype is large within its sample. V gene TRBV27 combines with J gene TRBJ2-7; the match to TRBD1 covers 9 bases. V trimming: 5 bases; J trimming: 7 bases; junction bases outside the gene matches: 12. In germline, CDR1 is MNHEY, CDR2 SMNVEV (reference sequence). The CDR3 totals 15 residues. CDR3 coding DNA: TGTGCCAGCAGTCTCGGGACAGGGACATCCCGGGAGCAGTACTTC. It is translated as CASSLGTGTSREQYF.

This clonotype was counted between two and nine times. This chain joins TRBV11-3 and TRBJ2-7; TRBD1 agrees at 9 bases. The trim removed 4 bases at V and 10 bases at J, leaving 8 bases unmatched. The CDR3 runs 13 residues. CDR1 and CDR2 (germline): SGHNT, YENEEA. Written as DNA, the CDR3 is TGTGCCAGCAGCTACGGACAGGGGTCGTCCCAGTACTTC. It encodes CASSYGQGSSQYF.

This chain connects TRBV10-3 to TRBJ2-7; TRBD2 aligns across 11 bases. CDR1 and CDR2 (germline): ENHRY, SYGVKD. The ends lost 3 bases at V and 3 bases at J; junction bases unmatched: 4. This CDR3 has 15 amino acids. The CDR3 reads CAISDATSGNYEQYF. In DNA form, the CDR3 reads TGTGCCATCAGTGACGCGACTAGCGGGAACTACGAGCAGTACTTC.

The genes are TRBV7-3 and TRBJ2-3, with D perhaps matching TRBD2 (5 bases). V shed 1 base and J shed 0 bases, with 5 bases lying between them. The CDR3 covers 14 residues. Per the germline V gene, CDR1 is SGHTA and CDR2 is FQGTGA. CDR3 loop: CASSLSGSTDTQYF. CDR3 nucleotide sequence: TGTGCCAGCAGCTTAAGCGGGAGCACAGATACGCAGTATTTT.